Listed below are T cell receptor beta chains from one sample, sequenced in a study of OX40 agonist ivuxolimab in advanced cancers. Profiled with immunoSEQ multiplex PCR; TCRdb holds only in-frame clones, not every one. The data show some 54,000 clones, 84% seen once. The sequencing used CD4+ or CD8+ T cells sorted from blood, collected in a trial of the OX40 agonist ivuxolimab. The receptors shown here come from an adult with an advanced solid tumor such as melanoma, head and neck, liver or kidney cancer. The CDR3 runs from the conserved cysteine through the conserved F or W. The D gene is left open where the match is weak. Clone size appears in some rows only: once, few, many, or a class for an expanded clone.

D gene: TRBD1; V gene: TRBV7-2; clone size: -; J gene: TRBJ1-1; CDR3 DNA: TGTGCCAGCAGCTTATACAGGGGCCCGAACACTGAAGCTTTCTTT; CDR3 protein: CASSLYRGPNTEAFF
D gene: TRBD1; V gene: TRBV27; clone size: -; J gene: TRBJ2-1; CDR3 DNA: TGTGCCAGCAGTGAGGGTCCGGGACAGGGGTACAATGAGCAGTTCTTC; CDR3 protein: CASSEGPGQGYNEQFF
D gene: -; V gene: TRBV28; clone size: -; J gene: TRBJ1-5; CDR3 DNA: TGTGCCAGCAGCCCCACGCGGGCGTTTGGCAATCAGCCCCAGCATTTT; CDR3 protein: CASSPTRAFGNQPQHF
D gene: TRBD2; V gene: TRBV10-1; clone size: -; J gene: TRBJ2-1; CDR3 DNA: TGCGCCAGCAGTGACCCTACGATAGCGGGAGCCAATGAGCAGTTCTTC; CDR3 protein: CASSDPTIAGANEQFF
D gene: -; V gene: TRBV19; clone size: medium-sized; J gene: TRBJ1-1; CDR3 DNA: TGTGCCAGTAGTCCCAACACGGATCCCATGAACACTGAAGCTTTCTTT; CDR3 protein: CASSPNTDPMNTEAFF
D gene: -; V gene: TRBV28; clone size: -; J gene: TRBJ1-2; CDR3 DNA: TGTGCCAGCACCCTGACAGCCTCTTCTAACTATGGCTACACCTTC; CDR3 protein: CASTLTASSNYGYTF
D gene: TRBD1; V gene: TRBV5-6; clone size: -; J gene: TRBJ1-5; CDR3 DNA: TGTGCCAGCAGCTCGGACAGGGGTATATGGAATCAGCCCCAGCATTTT; CDR3 protein: CASSSDRGIWNQPQHF
D gene: -; V gene: TRBV30; clone size: -; J gene: TRBJ2-7; CDR3 DNA: TGTGCCTGGAGAGCCCCCCGGGACACCGCCCGGCAGTACTTC; CDR3 protein: CAWRAPRDTARQYF
D gene: -; V gene: TRBV15; clone size: -; J gene: TRBJ2-7; CDR3 DNA: TGTGCCACCAGCAGAGATCTTTTTTCATACGAGCAGTACTTC; CDR3 protein: CATSRDLFSYEQYF
D gene: -; V gene: TRBV7-9; clone size: -; J gene: TRBJ2-1; CDR3 DNA: TGTGCCAGCAGCCGGGATAGCTCCTACAATGAGCAGTTCTTC; CDR3 protein: CASSRDSSYNEQFF
D gene: -; V gene: TRBV5-4; clone size: -; J gene: TRBJ2-3; CDR3 DNA: TGTGCCAGCAGCTCAGCCCCGACAGATTGGTCGGCAGATACGCAGTATTTT; CDR3 protein: CASSSAPTDWSADTQYF
D gene: -; V gene: TRBV7-9; clone size: -; J gene: TRBJ1-2; CDR3 DNA: TGTGCCAGCAGCATTTCCAGGAGGCGCAGAGGCTACACCTTC; CDR3 protein: CASSISRRRRGYTF
D gene: TRBD2; V gene: TRBV7-7; clone size: -; J gene: TRBJ2-5; CDR3 DNA: TGTGCCAGCAGTCTTAGCGGGGGCCAAGAGACCCAGTACTTC; CDR3 protein: CASSLSGGQETQYF
D gene: -; V gene: TRBV27; clone size: -; J gene: TRBJ1-1; CDR3 DNA: TGTGCCAGCAGTCCCCTAGGGGGGGGCACTGAAGCTTTCTTT; CDR3 protein: CASSPLGGGTEAFF
D gene: -; V gene: TRBV7-8; clone size: -; J gene: TRBJ1-2; CDR3 DNA: TGTGCCAGCAGCTCGGACGATCATCTATACTATGGCTACACCTTC; CDR3 protein: CASSSDDHLYYGYTF
D gene: TRBD1; V gene: TRBV28; clone size: -; J gene: TRBJ2-4; CDR3 DNA: TGTGCCAGCAGGTCACAGGGGGCCAAAAACATTCAGTACTTC; CDR3 protein: CASRSQGAKNIQYF